The rows below give T cell receptor beta chains drawn from one sample of a study of immune heterogeneity within non-small cell lung tumors. A single record per CDR3 protein comes from TCRdb applying MiXCR to the multiplex PCR reads. The sample consists of 8,500 to 13,000 distinct CDR3 sequences, roughly 27% of them appearing once. Sequenced input: lung tumor tissue. Source of these receptors: a man aged 45-65 years with non-small cell lung cancer. Both conserved end residues are part of each CDR3. D genes are given only for firm matches. Clone size is stated in some rows and not others, as once, few, many or a class when expanded.

D: TRBD2
V: TRBV5-1
size: few
J: TRBJ2-1
DNA: TGCGCCAGCAGCTTGGCAACTAGCGGGAGTAGTAGTGGTGAGCAGTTCTTC
CDR3: CASSLATSGSSSGEQFF

D: .
V: TRBV19
size: .
J: TRBJ2-3
DNA: TGTGCCAGTAGTCAGGGTTCAACTGGCGATACGCAGTATTTT
CDR3: CASSQGSTGDTQYF

D: .
V: TRBV5-1
size: few
J: TRBJ2-1
DNA: TGCGCCAGCACCCCGGGACTTGACTCCTACAATGAGCAGTTCTTC
CDR3: CASTPGLDSYNEQFF

D: .
V: TRBV4-1
size: .
J: TRBJ1-4
DNA: TGCGCCAGCCGCCGACCGGGGGGGCGAGATGAAAAACTGTTTTTT
CDR3: CASRRPGGRDEKLFF

D: TRBD1
V: TRBV7-9
size: few
J: TRBJ1-4
DNA: TGTGCCAGCAGCCCTAAGACAGGGGCCGCAACTAATGAAAAACTGTTTTTT
CDR3: CASSPKTGAATNEKLFF

D: .
V: TRBV7-3
size: medium-sized
J: TRBJ2-3
DNA: TGTGCCAGCAGCTACTTCGGCGGGCAATCAGATACGCAGTATTTT
CDR3: CASSYFGGQSDTQYF

D: .
V: TRBV7-8
size: large
J: TRBJ1-4
DNA: TGTGCCAGCAGCTTAGTTGCAGGGGATGAAAAACTGTTTTTT
CDR3: CASSLVAGDEKLFF

D: TRBD1
V: TRBV6-1
size: .
J: TRBJ2-3
DNA: TGTGCCAGCAGTGAAGGACAGGGGCCAGATACGCAGTATTTT
CDR3: CASSEGQGPDTQYF

D: TRBD2
V: TRBV7-2
size: .
J: TRBJ2-7
DNA: TGTGCCAGCTCAGCGGGACTAGCCATAAACTCCTACGAGCAGTACTTC
CDR3: CASSAGLAINSYEQYF

D: TRBD2
V: TRBV14
size: few
J: TRBJ2-1
DNA: TGTGCCAGCAGCTACACTAGCGTAGTGACCTACAATGAGCAGTTCTTC
CDR3: CASSYTSVVTYNEQFF

D: TRBD1
V: TRBV6-2/TRBV6-3
size: .
J: TRBJ1-5
DNA: TGTGCCAGCAAGTCCCGGCACAGGGGCCTAGAGAAAAATCAGCCCCAGCATTTT
CDR3: CASKSRHRGLEKNQPQHF

D: .
V: TRBV3-1
size: .
J: TRBJ2-6
DNA: TGTGCCAGCAGCAGGAGGGCTGGGGCCAACGTCCCGACTTTC
CDR3: CASSRRAGANVPTF

D: TRBD2
V: TRBV10-1
size: medium-sized
J: TRBJ2-1
DNA: TGCGCCAGCAGTGAAGGGCTAGCGGCCGGGAATGAGCAGTTCTTC
CDR3: CASSEGLAAGNEQFF

D: .
V: TRBV12-3/TRBV12-4
size: large
J: TRBJ2-3
DNA: TGTGCCAGCAGTTCCGGACTTTTAGGTACGCAGTATTTT
CDR3: CASSSGLLGTQYF

D: .
V: TRBV5-1
size: many
J: TRBJ2-5
DNA: TGCGCCAGCAGCCCTGAAGGACGGTACCAAGAGACCCAGTACTTC
CDR3: CASSPEGRYQETQYF

D: .
V: TRBV5-1
size: few
J: TRBJ1-2
DNA: TGCGCCAGCAGCTTGTGGGCACCCGAGGGCTATGGCTACACCTTC
CDR3: CASSLWAPEGYGYTF

D: TRBD2
V: TRBV10-2
size: .
J: TRBJ2-5
DNA: TGCGCCAGCAGTGAACCCAGCGGGAAACAGACCCAGTACTTC
CDR3: CASSEPSGKQTQYF

D: .
V: TRBV25-1
size: many
J: TRBJ2-1
DNA: TGTGCCAGCAGTATTCCGGCAGGCCTCTCGGATGAGCAGTTCTTC
CDR3: CASSIPAGLSDEQFF

D: .
V: TRBV6-2/TRBV6-3
size: medium-sized
J: TRBJ2-7
DNA: TGTGCCAGCGTAAACGGCGGCGGCGGAGCCTACGAGCAGTACTTC
CDR3: CASVNGGGGAYEQYF

D: .
V: TRBV27
size: medium-sized
J: TRBJ1-5
DNA: TGTGCCAGCAGCACGGACGCCCGCAATCAGCCCCAGCATTTT
CDR3: CASSTDARNQPQHF

D: .
V: TRBV6-1
size: medium-sized
J: TRBJ2-7
DNA: TGTGCCAGCAGTGAGGACGGACGCTACGAGCAGTACTTC
CDR3: CASSEDGRYEQYF

D: .
V: TRBV30
size: many
J: TRBJ1-5
DNA: TGTGCCTGGAGTTGGGAGAGCAATCAGCCCCAGCATTTT
CDR3: CAWSWESNQPQHF

D: TRBD1
V: TRBV3-1
size: few
J: TRBJ1-5
DNA: TGTGCCAGCAGCCCCTCGGACAGGGGGCTTAATAATCAGCCCCAGCATTTT
CDR3: CASSPSDRGLNNQPQHF

D: .
V: TRBV11-2
size: .
J: TRBJ2-7
DNA: TGTGCCAGCAGCTTACTGCCGGACGACCGCTACTGCGAGCAGTACTTC
CDR3: CASSLLPDDRYCEQYF

D: .
V: TRBV7-9
size: medium-sized
J: TRBJ2-5
DNA: TGTGCCAGCAGCTTTAGTGGGGGGTTACAAGAGACCCAGTACTTC
CDR3: CASSFSGGLQETQYF

D: TRBD2
V: TRBV28
size: medium-sized
J: TRBJ2-3
DNA: TGTGCCAGCAGGCGACTAGCGGCCAACTCAGATACGCAGTATTTT
CDR3: CASRRLAANSDTQYF

D: .
V: TRBV2
size: medium-sized
J: TRBJ1-2
DNA: TGTGCCAGCAGTGTTAACAAAATGAATGGCTACACCTTC
CDR3: CASSVNKMNGYTF

D: TRBD2
V: TRBV4-1
size: .
J: TRBJ2-3
DNA: TGCGCCAGCAGCCAAGGGGCGGCGCGGGAGTTGACAGATACGCAGTATTTT
CDR3: CASSQGAARELTDTQYF

D: TRBD1
V: TRBV20-1
size: many
J: TRBJ1-6
DNA: TGCAGTGCTCCCGAGGCAGGACAGGGGCATAATTCACCCCTCCACTTT
CDR3: CSAPEAGQGHNSPLHF

D: TRBD2
V: TRBV6-1
size: medium-sized
J: TRBJ2-7
DNA: TGTGCCAGCAGTGAAGCTTGGGGCGGGGGGAGGTCCTACGAGCAGTACTTC
CDR3: CASSEAWGGGRSYEQYF

D: .
V: TRBV5-1
size: many
J: TRBJ2-2
DNA: TGCGCCAGCAGCGGGGGGAAATTAGGCACCGGGGAGCTGTTTTTT
CDR3: CASSGGKLGTGELFF

D: .
V: TRBV20-1
size: .
J: TRBJ2-3
DNA: TGCAGTGCTAGAAATCCGACACGCAATACAGATACGCAGTATTTT
CDR3: CSARNPTRNTDTQYF